This T cell receptor (beta chain) comes out of a study of regulatory T cells in long-lasting Graves disease. General study findings and limits: Newly diagnosed Graves' patients exceeded persistent ones in TCR diversity.

This clonotype appeared many times. The antigen remains unidentified. J gave up 2 bases and V 6 bases, and 7 bases lay outside the gene matches. This CDR3 region has 16 residues. Arm-PCR of CDR3 regions and iRepertoire HTBI primers were the basis on which TCR beta libraries were built. TCRdb called the multiplex PCR reads again in MiXCR, with one record for every CDR3 protein. The repertoire holds about 350,000 distinct CDR3 sequences, with 16% as singletons. The time point is: newly diagnosed GD, antithyroid drugs for less than 3 months. PBMC-derived RNA was used for the TCR library. This sample was shared with a second study, whose subject was T cells in Graves' hyperthyroidism and ophthalmopathy. From that study: Primed by the HTBI set, a first-round RT-PCR was run on the TCR CDR3. In validation, the model predicted ophthalmopathy. These predictions came a median 6.5 months before onset.

V and J are TRBV12-3 or TRBV12-4 and TRBJ1-5; 10 bases match TRBD1. Here the sequenced sample was peripheral blood mononuclear cells (PBMCs), taken at new diagnosis, from a patient treated with antithyroid drugs. The sequence derives from a man aged 40-49 years with Graves disease. This CDR3 reads CASRGDRGGGNQPQHF. In DNA form, the CDR3 reads TGTGCCAGCAGAGGGGACAGGGGAGGAGGCAATCAGCCCCAGCATTTT.